One and the same sample provided the 8 T cell receptor beta chains below, sequenced in a study of long-term antiretroviral therapy in people with HIV. Sequencing used immunoSEQ v3.0 at survey level. The data were produced by immunoSEQ multiplex PCR, yet TCRdb's version contains in-frame clones alone and is incomplete. The sample holds tens of thousands of clones, around 85% seen once. Sequencing used unsorted PBMCs, obtained about 5 years before starting antiretroviral therapy. The receptors stem from a man between 45 and 60 years old with HIV.

The J gene is TRBJ2-5, the V gene TRBV7-9; 8 positions agree with TRBD1. The CDR3 runs to 14 residues. Losses at the gene ends were 5 bases for V and 1 base for J; bases not matched to a gene: 3. Germline lookup yields CDR1 SEHNR and CDR2 FQNEAQ (reference sequence). CDR3 bases: TGTGCCAGCAGCCGGGACAGGACCCAAGAGACCCAGTACTTC. Translating gives CASSRDRTQETQYF.

The chain combines TRBV7-9 with TRBJ2-5; D is undetermined. Germline loops: CDR1 SEHNR, CDR2 FQNEAQ (reference sequence). V was shortened by 3 bases and J by 1 base, with 6 bases between the two germline ends. The CDR3 length is 13 residues. The CDR3 DNA is TGTGCCAGCAGCTTTTCAGGCCAAGAGACCCAGTACTTC. Its translation is CASSFSGQETQYF. The full variable domain, completed using reference TRBV7-9 and TRBJ2-5, is DTGVSQNPRHKITKRGQNVTFRCDPISEHNRLYWYRQTLGQGPEFLTYFQNEAQLEKSRLLSDRFSAERPKGSFSTLEIQRTEQGDSAMYLCASSFSGQETQYFGPGTRLLVL.

This clone was seen a handful of times. The CDR3 does not close with the conserved phenylalanine or tryptophan, likely indicating a read error. The DNA is left out, because the CDR3 cannot be placed on it with certainty; the CDR3 is given as TCRdb lists it. V is TRBV25-1 and J is TRBJ1-6. From its first to its last residue, the CDR3 has 12 amino acids. From germline, CDR1 is MGHDK and CDR2 SYGVNS. The CDR3 region is CASSELFRGPLC.

The gene calls are TRBV5-1 and TRBJ2-1; TRBD2 aligns across 10 bases. Germline CDR1 and CDR2: SGHRS and YFSETQ. Trimming took 4 bases from V and 8 from J; bases not matched to a gene: 9. CDR3 length: 15 residues. The CDR3 DNA is TGCGCCAGCAGCGTGATGACTAGCGGGTTCGATGAGCAGTTCTTC. Its translation is CASSVMTSGFDEQFF. The full variable domain, completed using reference TRBV5-1 and TRBJ2-1, is KAGVTQTPRYLIKTRGQQVTLSCSPISGHRSVSWYQQTPGQGLQFLFEYFSETQRNKGNFPGRFSGRQFSNSRSEMNVSTLELGDSALYLCASSVMTSGFDEQFFGPGTRLTVL.

V usage is TRBV5-1 and J usage is TRBJ2-2; maybe TRBD2 (7 bases). The length of the CDR3 is 15 residues. Trimming took off 2 bases at V and 3 bases at J, with 11 bases between the two ends. The germline gives CDR1 SGHRS, CDR2 YFSETQ. The CDR3 nucleotides read TGCGCCAGCAGCTTCGGGGGGCCCGACACCGGGGAGCTGTTTTTT. It translates to CASSFGGPDTGELFF.

This chain joins TRBV7-9 and TRBJ2-3; D is ambiguous. The CDR3 length is 14 residues. Germline V gene data show CDR1 as SEHNR and CDR2 as FQNEAQ (reference sequence). V was shortened by 6 bases and J by 2 bases, with 12 bases between the two germline ends. CDR3 sequence reads: CASSPARPTDTQYF. CDR3 in DNA: TGTGCCAGCAGTCCGGCGCGGCCCACAGATACGCAGTATTTT.

V and J are TRBV6-8 and TRBJ1-4; D is possibly TRBD1 (5 bases). Trimming stripped 4 bases from V and 0 bases from J, with 15 bases between. The CDR3 sequence is 17 residues long. Germline CDR1 and CDR2: MNHGY and SAAAGT. The CDR3 nucleotides read TGTGCCAGCAGTTGCCAAGGGGCGTCTGCAACTAATGAAAAACTGTTTTTT. Protein: CASSCQGASATNEKLFF.

The chain employs TRBV5-1 and TRBJ1-5; D ambiguous. CDR1 is SGHRS and CDR2 is YFSETQ in the germline V gene. The V end was cut by 8 bases, the J end by 0 bases, with 12 bases between. There are 14 residues in the CDR3. The CDR3 bases are TGCGCCAGTAGCGCGACACCTAGCAATCAGCCCCAGCATTTT. This encodes CASSATPSNQPQHF.